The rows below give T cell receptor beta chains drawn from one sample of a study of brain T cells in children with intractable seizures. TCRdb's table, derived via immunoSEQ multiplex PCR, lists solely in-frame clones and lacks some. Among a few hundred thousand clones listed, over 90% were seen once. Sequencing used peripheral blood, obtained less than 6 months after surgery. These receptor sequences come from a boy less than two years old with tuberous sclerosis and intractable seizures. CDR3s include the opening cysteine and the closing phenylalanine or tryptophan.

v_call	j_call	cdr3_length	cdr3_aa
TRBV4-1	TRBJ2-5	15	CASSHVASGEETQYF
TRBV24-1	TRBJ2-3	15	CATSDWGRGTDTQYF
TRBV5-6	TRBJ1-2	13	CASSPRQTNGYTF
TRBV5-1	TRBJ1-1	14	CASSTETGITEAFF
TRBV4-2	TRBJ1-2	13	CASSQDNNYGYTF
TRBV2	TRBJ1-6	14	CASSEGQGYSPLHF
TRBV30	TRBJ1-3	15	CAWSYYVNSGNTIYF
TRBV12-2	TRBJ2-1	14	CASRLPGLAHEQFF
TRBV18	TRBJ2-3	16	CASSLNGRAYKDTQYF
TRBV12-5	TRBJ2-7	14	CASGLVPGPYEQYF
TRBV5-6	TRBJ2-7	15	CASSRAGMFSYEQYF
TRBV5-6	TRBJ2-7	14	CASSWRGQGYEQYF
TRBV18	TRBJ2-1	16	CASSPTGTGSYDEQFF
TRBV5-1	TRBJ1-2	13	CASSFGEIYGYTF
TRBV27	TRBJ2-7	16	CASSPTSGTGIYEQYF
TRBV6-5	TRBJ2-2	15	CASSRRDRNTGELFF